This TCR beta chain was obtained from a study of T-cell reconstitution after alpha-beta-depleted transplantation in children. Findings and caveats of the study: T-cell counts and diversity at one year following transplant were attributed mainly to newly produced T cells. The origin of alpha-beta T cells about two months after transplant was reportedly several hundred expanded graft clones. Diversity of TCRbeta at day 60 was high in some patients, arising from surviving recipient T cells and thymic progenitors.

The CDR3 loop spans 15 amino acids. V was clipped by 4 bases and J by 5 bases, with 12 bases between them. Per germline, CDR1 KGHSH and CDR2 LQKENI. The table lists this clonotype with many counts. As yet, its antigen is unknown. Construction of the TCRbeta library involved unique molecular identifiers. TCRdb processed the PCR reads anew with MiXCR; each CDR3 protein has one entry. Here the sample spans about 220,000 distinct CDR3 sequences, around a sixth being singletons. The sample was PBMCs, mostly from graft donor cells, taken 360 days after TCRalphabeta/CD19-depleted stem cell transplant. The TCR comes from a male patient aged 2-10 years who had a stem cell transplant for acute lymphoblastic leukemia, so the T cells may come from the graft donor. The rearrangement joins TRBV18 to TRBJ1-6; no reliable D call. CDR3 DNA sequence: TGTGCCAGCTCACGAGAGGCGTCCCATAATTCACCCCTCCACTTT. It specifies CASSREASHNSPLHF.